Following are 3 T cell receptor beta chains from one sample sequenced in a study of cytomegalovirus exposure and HLA in healthy donors. Amplification used 60 Vbeta primers and 13 Jbeta primers. Generated by immunoSEQ multiplex PCR, the TCRdb table keeps only in-frame clones and is missing some. Here the sample spans over 120,000 clones, 65% to 85% being singletons. Sample: PBMCs. These receptors were collected from a man aged 30 to 39 in good health and CMV-seronegative.

This clone was seen more than once but under ten times. The chain employs TRBV28 and TRBJ1-6; maybe TRBD1 (5 bases). V was shortened by 4 bases and J by 4 bases, with 11 bases between the two germline ends. Germline V gives CDR1 MDHEN, CDR2 SYDVKM. This CDR3 is built from 15 residues. The CDR3 loop reads CASSSPTVYNSPLHF. CDR3 nucleotide sequence: TGTGCCAGCAGTTCCCCGACAGTTTATAATTCACCCCTCCACTTT.

The rearrangement joins TRBV28 to TRBJ2-7; unclear D gene. With 2 bases removed from V and 4 bases from J, the gap between germline ends came to 3 bases. Germline assignment: CDR1 MDHEN and CDR2 SYDVKM. The CDR3 runs to 11 residues. Written as DNA, the CDR3 is TGTGCCAGCAGTTTACAGTACGAGCAGTACTTC. Its translation is CASSLQYEQYF.

The chain combines TRBV7-2 with TRBJ2-2; D remains ambiguous. Trimming took 2 bases from V and 0 from J, leaving 7 bases between them. CDR1 is SGHTA, CDR2 FQGNSA, per germline. The CDR3 is made up of 15 amino acids. CDR3 bases: TGTGCCAGCAGCTTACCTCTCGCGAACACCGGGGAGCTGTTTTTT. Translated: CASSLPLANTGELFF.